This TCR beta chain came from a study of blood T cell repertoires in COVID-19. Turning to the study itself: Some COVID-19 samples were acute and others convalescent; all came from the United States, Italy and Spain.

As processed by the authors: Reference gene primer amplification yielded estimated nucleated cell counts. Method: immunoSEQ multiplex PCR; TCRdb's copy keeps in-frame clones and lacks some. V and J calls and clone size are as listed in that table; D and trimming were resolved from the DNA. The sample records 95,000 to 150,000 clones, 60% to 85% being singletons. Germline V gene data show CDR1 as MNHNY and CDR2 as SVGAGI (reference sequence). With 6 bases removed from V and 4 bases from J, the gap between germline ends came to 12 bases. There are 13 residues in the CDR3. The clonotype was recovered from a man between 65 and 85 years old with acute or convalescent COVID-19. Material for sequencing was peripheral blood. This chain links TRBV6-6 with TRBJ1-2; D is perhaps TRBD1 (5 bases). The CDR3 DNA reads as TGTGCCAGCAGCCCAGGGTTGCTCTATGGCTACACCTTC. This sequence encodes CASSPGLLYGYTF.